What follows are 20 T cell receptor beta chains derived from one specimen sequenced in a study of glioma-infiltrating T cells. The iRepertoire nested amplicon-rescue multiplex PCR amplified TCR alpha and beta CDR3s from RNA. TCRdb called the multiplex PCR reads again in MiXCR, with one record for every CDR3 protein. The data hold about 89,000 distinct CDR3 sequences, with around a quarter observed a single time. Sequencing used glioma tissue, nonneoplastic brain tissue, or PBMCs (not recorded which). The receptors come from a human donor with low-grade glioma or glioblastoma, undergoing nonglioma brain surgery, or in good health (not recorded which).

This clonotype was detected many times. CDR3 sequence: CASSPVQLQGANQPQHF. DNA for the CDR3: TGTGCCAGCAGCCCAGTACAGTTACAAGGGGCTAATCAGCCCCAGCATTTT. This sequence joins TRBV12-3 or TRBV12-4 and TRBJ1-5, with a possible D match to TRBD1 (5 bases). The CDR3 consists of 17 residues. The ends were cut back, 6 bases at V and 4 bases at J, with 22 bases in the middle.

The chain employs TRBV5-6 and TRBJ1-2; no clear D gene. Trimming took 3 bases from V and 5 from J, leaving 17 bases between them. The CDR3 has 15 amino acids. Germline V gene sequence: CDR1 SGHDT, CDR2 YYEEEE. CDR3 nucleotides: TGTGCCAGCAGCTCCTTTTCCTTCGTGAGTTATGGCTACACCTTC. This translates into CASSSFSFVSYGYTF.

This clonotype has a count of ten or more. The V gene is TRBV18, the J gene TRBJ1-4, with TRBD1 identical over 7 bases. Germline CDR1 and CDR2: KGHSH and LQKENI. V trimming: 3 bases; J trimming: 5 bases; junction bases outside the gene matches: 0. The CDR3 consists of 13 residues. The CDR3 DNA reads TGTGCCAGCTCACCGGGACAGAATGAAAAACTGTTTTTT. Its translation: CASSPGQNEKLFF.

There are many counts of this clonotype. The V gene is TRBV27, the J gene TRBJ2-3; D gene uncertain. The CDR3 has 12 residues. V was shortened by 6 bases and J by 0 bases, with 4 bases between the two germline ends. Germline assignment: CDR1 MNHEY and CDR2 SMNVEV (reference sequence). CDR3 sequence: CASSPSTDTQYF. Here the CDR3 DNA reads TGTGCCAGCAGCCCTAGCACAGATACGCAGTATTTT.

This clonotype was found many times. The CDR3 DNA follows: TGTGCCATCAGTGAACCCGGGAGGGATAAGGAGCAGTTCTTC. Its protein product is CAISEPGRDKEQFF. This chain joins TRBV10-3 and TRBJ2-1; TRBD2 matches 8 bases. This CDR3 has 14 amino acids. Germline lookup yields CDR1 ENHRY and CDR2 SYGVKD. The V gene end was trimmed by 3 bases and the J gene end by 10 bases; junction bases not matched to a gene: 8.

Ten or more counts support this clonotype. This chain joins TRBV6-1 and TRBJ2-7; 9 bases align to TRBD1. The CDR3 has 14 amino acids. After removal of 7 bases from V and 2 bases from J, the junction contained 6 bases not matched to a gene. CDR1 and CDR2 (germline): MNHNS, SASEGT. Here the CDR3 DNA reads TGTGCCAGCAAAACAGGGGGCCGAGCCTACGAGCAGTACTTC. It yields the protein CASKTGGRAYEQYF.

This rearrangement joins TRBV11-2 to TRBJ2-5; TRBD2 agrees at 13 bases. From germline, CDR1 is SGHAT and CDR2 FQNNGV. The CDR3 consists of 19 residues. V lost 5 bases to trimming and J lost 3 bases; unmatched junction nucleotides: 15. The DNA of the CDR3 is TGTGCCAGCAGCATCCGCCCGGCCGGACTAGCGGGGGCCAAAGAGACCCAGTACTTC. Amino acids: CASSIRPAGLAGAKETQYF. Full variable domain (remainder filled in from reference TRBV11-2 and TRBJ2-5): EAGVAQSPRYKIIEKRQSVAFWCNPISGHATLYWYQQILGQGPKLLIQFQNNGVVDDSQLPKDRFSAERLKGVDSTLKIQPAKLEDSAVYLCASSIRPAGLAGAKETQYFGPGTRLLVL.

The table lists this clonotype with many counts. V gene TRBV20-1 combines with J gene TRBJ2-1; 10 bases map to TRBD2. The CDR3 contains 14 residues. The V and J ends lost 1 base and 7 bases, in that order; junction bases with no gene match: 4. Germline values: CDR1 DFQATT, CDR2 SNEGSKA (reference sequence). CDR3 loop: CSARGLAGWNEQFF. The CDR3 DNA sequence: TGCAGTGCTAGAGGACTAGCGGGTTGGAATGAGCAGTTCTTC.

This clonotype was seen at least ten times. J is TRBJ1-1 and V is TRBV20-1; TRBD1 matches at 7 bases. This CDR3 spans 15 amino acids. Unmatched junction bases numbered 4, after V lost 0 bases and J lost 0 bases. From germline, CDR1 is DFQATT and CDR2 SNEGSKA (reference sequence). The CDR3 sequence: CSARDVDRMNTEAFF. DNA for the CDR3: TGCAGTGCTAGAGATGTGGACAGGATGAACACTGAAGCTTTCTTT.

This clonotype was seen repeatedly, ten times or more. The rearrangement joins TRBV6-2 or TRBV6-3 to TRBJ1-1; the D is unclear. In germline, CDR1 is MNHEY, CDR2 SVGEGT. The CDR3 contains 14 residues. V gave up 7 bases and J gave up 1 base, with 13 bases separating them. CDR3 sequence (DNA): TGTGCCAGCATGGCGGGCGGAAAGAACACTGAAGCTTTCTTT. It is translated as CASMAGGKNTEAFF.

Turning to this clonotype: A read error is possible here, since a much larger clone lies one base away. V gene TRBV11-2 combines with J gene TRBJ2-3; D gene uncertain. The CDR3 runs to 15 residues. Germline V lookup: CDR1 SGHAT, CDR2 FQNNGV. CDR3 residues: CDSSPTRLATDTQYF. CDR3 DNA: TGTGACAGCAGCCCAACCAGATTGGCCACAGATACGCAGTATTTT.

There are many counts of this clonotype. The chain links TRBV18 to TRBJ1-1; D unresolved. There are 15 residues in the CDR3. Germline-derived CDR1 and CDR2 are KGHSH and LQKENI. V gave up 3 bases and J gave up 0 bases, with 11 bases separating them. CDR3 in DNA: TGTGCCAGCTCACCCGGGATAGCGATGAACACTGAAGCTTTCTTT. This translates into CASSPGIAMNTEAFF.

This clonotype has a single count. The chain has TRBV10-3 and TRBJ2-3; tentative D call: TRBD2 (6 bases). CDR3 size: 14 residues. V lost 6 bases to trimming and J lost 3 bases, with 13 bases between them. CDR1 ENHRY and CDR2 SYGVKD come from the germline V gene. CDR3 residues: CAIREGTGTDTQYF. The CDR3 region has the DNA TGTGCCATCAGGGAGGGGACTGGGACAGATACGCAGTATTTT.

Ten or more counts support this clonotype. J is TRBJ1-1 and V is TRBV20-1, with D tentatively TRBD1 (5 bases). Per the germline V gene, CDR1 is DFQATT and CDR2 is SNEGSKA (reference sequence). The CDR3 has 14 amino acids. The V end was cut by 0 bases, the J end by 3 bases, with 11 bases between. CDR3 bases: TGCAGTGCTAGAGATTGGGGGGAGTACACTGAAGCTTTCTTT. Its protein is CSARDWGEYTEAFF.

This clonotype was seen repeatedly, ten times or more. CDR3 nucleotide sequence: TGCAGTGCGCGCAGGGGGCAAGGGGAGACCCAGTACTTC. Its protein is CSARRGQGETQYF. V is TRBV20-1 and J is TRBJ2-5; 8 bases align to TRBD1. With 6 bases clipped from V and 5 bases from J, the junction kept 8 bases outside the gene matches. CDR1 and CDR2 (germline): DFQATT, SNEGSKA (reference sequence). The CDR3 has 13 residues.

This sequence joins TRBV7-2 and TRBJ2-5; 8 bases agree with TRBD2. Germline V gives CDR1 SGHTA, CDR2 FQGNSA. The CDR3 spans 13 residues. Unmatched junction bases numbered 0, after V lost 1 base and J lost 5 bases. The CDR3 sequence: CASSLERGETQYF. Here the CDR3 DNA reads TGTGCCAGCAGCTTAGAGCGGGGGGAGACCCAGTACTTC. Supplemented by reference TRBV7-2 and TRBJ2-5, the full variable domain reads GAGVSQSPSNKVTEKGKDVELRCDPISGHTALYWYRQSLGQGLEFLIYFQGNSAPDKSGLPSDRFSAERTGGSVSTLTIQRTQQEDSAVYLCASSLERGETQYFGPGTRLLVL.

The rearrangement uses TRBV2 and TRBJ2-7; 8 bases match TRBD1. The V gene's germline CDR1 is SNHLY and CDR2 FYNNEI. This CDR3 contains 14 residues. V shed 8 bases and J 2 bases; nucleotides not matched to a gene: 8. CDR3 DNA: TGTGCCAGCCGCGGAAACAGGGGGACCTACGAGCAGTACTTC. It is translated as CASRGNRGTYEQYF.

This clonotype was detected many times. The chain joins TRBV29-1 to TRBJ2-1; no definite D call. Germline assignment: CDR1 SQVTM and CDR2 ANQGSEA. This CDR3 is built from 15 residues. The germline V and J ends were trimmed by 4 bases and 0 bases, with 13 bases remaining between them. In nucleotides, the CDR3 is TGCAGCGTTGGTTCGGCAGAAATCTCCTACAATGAGCAGTTCTTC. Its protein product is CSVGSAEISYNEQFF.

Comments on this clonotype: This may stem from a read error, because a much larger clone lies one nucleotide away. The CDR3 bases are TGTGCCAGCAGCTTAGATTTAGGCAGGCCCCATCAGCCCCAGCATTTT. Amino acids: CASSLDLGRPHQPQHF. This chain links TRBV11-2 with TRBJ1-5; the D is unclear. Trimming stripped 0 bases from V and 5 bases from J, with 14 bases between. The CDR3 covers 16 residues. Germline lookup yields CDR1 SGHAT and CDR2 FQNNGV.

This clonotype was seen ten or more times. The rearrangement links TRBV5-1 to TRBJ2-1; D is possibly TRBD1 (6 bases). The CDR3 totals 14 residues. Between the trimmed V and J ends, which lost 4 bases and 5 bases, there was a span of 13 bases. CDR1 and CDR2 from the germline V gene are SGHRS and YFSETQ. The CDR3 reads CASSLRTAHNEQFF. CDR3 bases: TGCGCCAGCAGCCTTCGGACAGCCCACAATGAGCAGTTCTTC.